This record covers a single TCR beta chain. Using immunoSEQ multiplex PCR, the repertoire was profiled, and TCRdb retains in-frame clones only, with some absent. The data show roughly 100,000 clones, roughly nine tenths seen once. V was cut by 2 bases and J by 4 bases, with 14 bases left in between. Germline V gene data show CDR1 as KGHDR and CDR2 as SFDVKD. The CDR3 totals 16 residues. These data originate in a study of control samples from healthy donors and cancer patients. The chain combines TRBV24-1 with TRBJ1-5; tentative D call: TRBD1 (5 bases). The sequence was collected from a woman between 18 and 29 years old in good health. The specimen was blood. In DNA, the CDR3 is TGTGCCACCAGTGATTCTAACAGGCCCGGTAATCAGCCCCAGCATTTT. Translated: CATSDSNRPGNQPQHF.